These 15 T cell receptor beta chains share one sample of origin, sequenced in a study of blood T cell repertoires in COVID-19 (dated by TCRdb to about 2020). The library was produced with the immunoSEQ multiplex PCR assay. In TCRdb, the immuneACCESS table is reduced to in-frame sequences with V and J assigned. These tables do not hold every clone; where another copy was compared, an unresolved V gene accounts for under half, and the others remain unexplained. The sample contains around 200,000 clones, approximately 82% of them found a single time. Jointly, the top ten make up 2.9% of the sample. The sequenced sample consisted of peripheral blood. These receptor sequences come from a man aged 50 to 60 with active or convalescent COVID-19.

V is TRBV5-1 and J is TRBJ1-2, with 9 bases aligning to TRBD1. Germline V gene lookup returns CDR1 SGHRS and CDR2 YFSETQ. The CDR3 has 17 residues. V lost 5 bases and J lost 5; bases outside the gene matches: 16. DNA of the CDR3: TGCGCCAGCAGACCTGGGACAGGGATTGCCGAGCATTATGGCTACACCTTC. This translates into CASRPGTGIAEHYGYTF. The full variable domain, its missing parts supplied by reference TRBV5-1 and TRBJ1-2, is KAGVTQTPRYLIKTRGQQVTLSCSPISGHRSVSWYQQTPGQGLQFLFEYFSETQRNKGNFPGRFSGRQFSNSRSEMNVSTLELGDSALYLCASRPGTGIAEHYGYTFGSGTRLTVV.

This clone has a handful of counts. The chain employs TRBV5-5 and TRBJ2-7; D possibly corresponds to TRBD1 (6 bases). The CDR3 spans 13 residues. Germline V gives CDR1 SGHKS, CDR2 YYEKEE (reference sequence). Trimming shortened V by 4 bases and J by 4 bases, and 12 bases separated the two germline ends. DNA for the CDR3: TGTGCCAGCAGCACACGGACAGATTACGAGCAGTACTTC. This gives the protein CASSTRTDYEQYF.

The gene calls are TRBV5-1 and TRBJ2-1; 10 bases align to TRBD2. Germline trimming cut 1 base from V and 7 bases from J; bases unmatched to any gene: 5. This CDR3 contains 15 residues. CDR1 is SGHRS, CDR2 YFSETQ, per germline. DNA of the CDR3: TGCGCCAGCAGCTTGATAACTAGCGGGAATAATGAGCAGTTCTTC. Translating it yields CASSLITSGNNEQFF.

The rearrangement links TRBV6-5 to TRBJ1-2; 7 nucleotides line up with TRBD1. The V gene end was trimmed by 7 bases and the J gene end by 0 bases; junction bases not matched to a gene: 5. This CDR3 region has 14 residues. CDR1 is MNHEY and CDR2 is SVGAGI in the germline V gene. The CDR3 DNA follows: TGTGCCAGCAAAGTACAGGGGACTAACTATGGCTACACCTTC. As protein: CASKVQGTNYGYTF.

The V gene is TRBV15, the J gene TRBJ1-1, with a possible D match to TRBD1 (5 bases). Germline CDR1 reads LNHNV; CDR2 reads YYDKDF (reference sequence). Deletions cut 0 bases from V and 8 bases from J, with 10 bases between. The length of the CDR3 is 13 residues. CDR3: CATSRDLGQEAFF. In DNA, the CDR3 is TGTGCCACCAGCAGAGATCTGGGGCAGGAAGCTTTCTTT.

The genes are TRBV5-5 and TRBJ1-2; D not certain. The CDR3 extends over 13 amino acids. Trimming removed 3 bases at V and 6 bases at J, with 12 bases between. CDR1 SGHKS and CDR2 YYEKEE come from the germline V gene (reference sequence). In DNA form, the CDR3 reads TGTGCCAGCAGCTCCGGGATCATGCATGGCTACACCTTC. Protein product: CASSSGIMHGYTF.

The rearrangement links TRBV29-1 to TRBJ2-7; D perhaps matches TRBD1 (7 bases). CDR3 length: 14 amino acids. Germline V gene data show CDR1 as SQVTM and CDR2 as ANQGSEA. V lost 0 bases, J lost 4 bases, and 13 bases lay in between. The CDR3 is CSVEDRQGGYEQYF. The CDR3 nucleotides are TGCAGCGTTGAAGATAGGCAGGGGGGATACGAGCAGTACTTC.

The rearrangement uses TRBV9 and TRBJ2-1, with TRBD2 matching over 9 bases. Germline-derived CDR1 and CDR2 are SGDLS and YYNGEE. J lost 7 bases, V lost 0 bases, and 8 bases had no gene match. This CDR3 contains 16 residues. The CDR3 loop reads CASSVGPAGGGNEQFF. CDR3 sequence (DNA): TGTGCCAGCAGCGTAGGGCCAGCGGGAGGAGGGAATGAGCAGTTCTTC.

This clone was seen just once. The rearrangement joins TRBV7-6 to TRBJ2-1; 9 bases fit TRBD2. The CDR3 totals 18 residues. With V trimmed by 5 bases and J by 7 bases, 18 bases remained unmatched. CDR1 is SGHVS and CDR2 is FNYEAQ in the germline V gene. The CDR3 DNA sequence: TGTGCCAGCAGCCCCACCTGGGTAGCGGGGGCCTTAAAAAATGAGCAGTTCTTC. Its translation is CASSPTWVAGALKNEQFF.

This rearrangement joins TRBV19 to TRBJ1-3; TRBD1 might be the D (6 bases). Trimming pared 8 bases from V and 4 bases from J, leaving 18 bases between. This CDR3 comprises 15 residues. Germline loops: CDR1 LNHDA, CDR2 SQIVND (reference sequence). CDR3 amino acids: CASFGGAARGNTIYF. CDR3 in DNA: TGTGCCAGTTTCGGGGGGGCGGCCCGAGGAAACACCATATATTTT.

This rearrangement joins TRBV2 to TRBJ2-5; 10 nucleotides line up with TRBD2. The junction had 5 bases not matched to a gene; V was cut back by 6 bases and J by 1 base. Germline V CDR1 and CDR2: SNHLY, FYNNEI. The CDR3 runs to 15 residues. The CDR3, as DNA: TGTGCCAGCAGGCCACTAGCGGGGAGCCAAGAGACCCAGTACTTC. This gives the protein CASRPLAGSQETQYF.

CDR3: CASSGRTGDTEAFF. CDR3 nucleotides: TGTGCCAGCAGCGGACGGACAGGGGACACTGAAGCTTTCTTT. The J gene is TRBJ1-1, the V gene TRBV7-9, with TRBD1 matching over 9 bases. The CDR3 spans 14 residues. Germline V gene data show CDR1 as SEHNR and CDR2 as FQNEAQ (reference sequence). V shed 5 bases and J 3 bases; nucleotides not matched to a gene: 4.

The CDR3 protein is CASLEQGAGEQYF. The CDR3 DNA is TGTGCCAGCCTCGAACAGGGGGCGGGCGAGCAGTACTTC. The chain has TRBV28 and TRBJ2-7; 9 bases fit TRBD1. Germline V gene lookup returns CDR1 MDHEN and CDR2 SYDVKM. J gave up 6 bases and V 8 bases, and 8 bases lay outside the gene matches. The CDR3 is 13 amino acids. The entire variable domain, with the rest obtained from reference TRBV28 and TRBJ2-7, is as follows: DVKVTQSSRYLVKRTGEKVFLECVQDMDHENMFWYRQDPGLGLRLIYFSYDVKMKEKGDIPEGYSVSREKKERFSLILESASTNQTSMYLCASLEQGAGEQYFGPGTRLTVT.

The chain has TRBV5-1 and TRBJ2-1, with 8 bases identical to TRBD1. V was pared by 4 bases and J by 10 bases, with 10 bases of the junction left unmatched. CDR3 size: 14 residues. Germline V CDR1 and CDR2: SGHRS, YFSETQ. DNA for the CDR3: TGCGCCAGCAGCCCCGGACAGGGAGGTGACGAGCAGTTCTTC. This codes for CASSPGQGGDEQFF.

The DNA for the CDR3 is TGTGCCATCAGTGAGAAGGCAGGGAGGACTGAAGCTTTCTTT. Translation: CAISEKAGRTEAFF. This chain joins TRBV10-3 and TRBJ1-1, with TRBD1 as a possible D gene (5 bases). Germline V gives CDR1 ENHRY, CDR2 SYGVKD. V was shortened by 2 bases and J by 5 bases, with 12 bases between the two germline ends. The CDR3 extends over 14 amino acids.